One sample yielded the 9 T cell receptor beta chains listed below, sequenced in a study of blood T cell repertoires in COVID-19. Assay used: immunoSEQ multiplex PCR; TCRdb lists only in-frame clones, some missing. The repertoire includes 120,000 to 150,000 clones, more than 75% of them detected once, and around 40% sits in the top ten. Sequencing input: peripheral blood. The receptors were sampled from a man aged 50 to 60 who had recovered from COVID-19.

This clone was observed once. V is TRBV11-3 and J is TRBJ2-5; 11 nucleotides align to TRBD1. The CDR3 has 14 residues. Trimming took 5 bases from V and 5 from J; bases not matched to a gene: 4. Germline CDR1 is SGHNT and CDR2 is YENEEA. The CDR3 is CASSPGTGGETQYF. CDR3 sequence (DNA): TGTGCCAGCAGCCCTGGGACAGGGGGGGAGACCCAGTACTTC.

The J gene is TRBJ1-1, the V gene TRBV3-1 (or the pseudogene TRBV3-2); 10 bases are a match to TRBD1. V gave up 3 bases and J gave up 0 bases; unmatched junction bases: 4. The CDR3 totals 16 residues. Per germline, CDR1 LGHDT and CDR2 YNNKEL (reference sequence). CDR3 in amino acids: CASSHWTGGMNTEAFF. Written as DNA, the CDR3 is TGTGCCAGCAGCCATTGGACAGGGGGTATGAACACTGAAGCTTTCTTT.

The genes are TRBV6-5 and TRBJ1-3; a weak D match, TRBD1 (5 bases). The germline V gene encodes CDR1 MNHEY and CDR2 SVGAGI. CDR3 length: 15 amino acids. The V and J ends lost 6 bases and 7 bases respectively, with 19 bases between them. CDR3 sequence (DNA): TGTGCCAGCAGGGGGGGACGGATAGCGGGGAACACCATATATTTT. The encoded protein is CASRGGRIAGNTIYF.

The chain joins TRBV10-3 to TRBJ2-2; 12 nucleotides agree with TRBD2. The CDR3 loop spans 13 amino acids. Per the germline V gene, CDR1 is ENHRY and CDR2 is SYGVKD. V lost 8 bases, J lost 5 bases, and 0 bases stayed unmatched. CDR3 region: CAIGTSGTGELFF. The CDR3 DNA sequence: TGTGCCATCGGGACTAGCGGGACCGGGGAGCTGTTTTTT.

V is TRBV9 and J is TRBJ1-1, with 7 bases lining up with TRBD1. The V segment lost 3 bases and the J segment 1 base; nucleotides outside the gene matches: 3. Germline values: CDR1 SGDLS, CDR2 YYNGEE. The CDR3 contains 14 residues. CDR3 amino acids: CASSGQGQNTEAFF. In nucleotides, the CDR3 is TGTGCCAGCAGCGGACAGGGTCAGAACACTGAAGCTTTCTTT.

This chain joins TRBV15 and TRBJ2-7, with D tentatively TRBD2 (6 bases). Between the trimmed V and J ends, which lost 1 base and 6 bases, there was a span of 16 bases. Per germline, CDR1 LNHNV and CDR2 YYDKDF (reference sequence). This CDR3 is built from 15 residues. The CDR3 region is CATSRGSQTRSEQYF. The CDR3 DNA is TGTGCCACCAGCAGAGGGTCGCAGACTAGATCCGAGCAGTACTTC.

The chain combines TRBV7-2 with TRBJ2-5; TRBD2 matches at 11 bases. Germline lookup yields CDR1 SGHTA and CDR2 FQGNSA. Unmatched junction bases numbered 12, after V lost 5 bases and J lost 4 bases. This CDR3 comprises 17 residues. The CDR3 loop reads CASSLPISGGARETQYF. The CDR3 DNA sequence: TGTGCCAGCAGCCTCCCGATTAGCGGGGGGGCGCGAGAGACCCAGTACTTC.

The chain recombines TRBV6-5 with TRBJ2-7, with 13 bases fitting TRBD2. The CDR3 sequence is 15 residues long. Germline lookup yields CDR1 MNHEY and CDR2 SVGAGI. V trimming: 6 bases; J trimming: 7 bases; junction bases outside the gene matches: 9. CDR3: CASRKLAGGPREQYF. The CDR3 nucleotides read TGTGCCAGCAGAAAACTAGCGGGGGGGCCCCGGGAGCAGTACTTC.

CDR3 loop: CASSLRGTNTEAFF. The CDR3 bases are TGCGCCAGCAGCCTAAGGGGGACGAACACTGAAGCTTTCTTT. The chain joins TRBV5-1 to TRBJ1-1; possible D gene TRBD1, 6 bases. Germline V CDR1 and CDR2: SGHRS, YFSETQ. The V gene lost 4 bases and the J gene lost 1 base, with 11 bases spanning the gap. The CDR3 is made up of 14 amino acids.